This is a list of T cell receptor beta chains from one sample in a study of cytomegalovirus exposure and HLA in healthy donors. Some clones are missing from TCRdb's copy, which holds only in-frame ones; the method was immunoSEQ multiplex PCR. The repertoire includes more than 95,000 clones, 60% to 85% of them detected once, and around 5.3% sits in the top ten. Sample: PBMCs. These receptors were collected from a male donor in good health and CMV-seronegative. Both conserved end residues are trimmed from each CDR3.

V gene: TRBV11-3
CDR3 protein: ASSWREREDTQY

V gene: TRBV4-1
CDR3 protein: ASSGMSWTGEKLF

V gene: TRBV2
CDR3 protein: ASSQEKLF

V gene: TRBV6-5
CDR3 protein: ASSYSAGYYGYT

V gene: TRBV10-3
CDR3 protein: AISEGTGTTQETQY

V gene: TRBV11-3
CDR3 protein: ASSPQGTVNTEAF

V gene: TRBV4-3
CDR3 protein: ASSQEQVAGGRTGELF

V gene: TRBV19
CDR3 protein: ASSPTSGTTYEQY

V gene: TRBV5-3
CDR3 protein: ARSLWWFFRGDGPYEQY

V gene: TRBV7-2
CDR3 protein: ASSPHRDRGKF

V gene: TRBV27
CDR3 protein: ASSSAPGQGPYSNQPQH

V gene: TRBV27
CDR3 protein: ASSKIRGDRAGGYT

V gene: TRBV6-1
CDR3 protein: ASTGGVPYEQY

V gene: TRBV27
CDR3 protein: ASSPGTHQPQH

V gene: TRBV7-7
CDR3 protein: ASSLKGGSGAGRETQY

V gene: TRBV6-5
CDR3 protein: ATRTTMNTEAF

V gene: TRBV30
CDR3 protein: AWRGLANYEQY

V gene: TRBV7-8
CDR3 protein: ASSPGGGAPIYGYT

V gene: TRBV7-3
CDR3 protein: ASSLRDKGWTEAF

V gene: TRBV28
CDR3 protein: ASSLTSGVPVDTQY

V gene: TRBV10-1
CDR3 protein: ASSGEGRSDTQY

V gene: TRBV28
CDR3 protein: ASSRPQGQGINTDTQY

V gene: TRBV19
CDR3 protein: ASTATGNHNQPQH

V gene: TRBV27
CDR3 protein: ASSFLTSGRVKLETQY

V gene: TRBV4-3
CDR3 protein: ASSQDGIRTGELF

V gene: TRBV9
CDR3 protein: ASSVGGMNTEAF

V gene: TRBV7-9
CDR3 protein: ASSPGYSGNQPQH